This TCR beta chain originates from a study of shared clonotypes between healthy human individuals. Study overall: Ranging from 18 to 49 in age, donors were a couple of women and a few men. Three plates each covered CD4 naive and memory; CD8 naive two, CD8 memory one. The study's findings and limits: Sampling covered nothing but blood. Tissue TCR repertoires likely differ from those found in blood.

A CD45RA+ naive subset and a CD45RA-negative memory subset were split from CD4+ cells. Concerning this clone itself: Its specificity is not known.

Libraries were prepared by immunoSEQ multiplex PCR; TCRdb keeps only in-frame clonotypes and omits some of them. The top ten clones hold roughly 0.13% of a sample with millions of clones, approximately 94% of them seen once. Specimen: naive CD4+ T cells sorted from blood. The sample's subset: CD45RA+ positively selected. This TCR was recovered from a man between 18 and 29 years old in good health.

This CDR3 reads CASSFGSGGYHNEQFF. CDR3 nucleotides: TGTGCCAGCAGTTTTGGTAGCGGGGGGTACCACAATGAGCAGTTCTTC. The chain is built from TRBV28 and TRBJ2-1; TRBD2 agrees at 10 bases. Trimming at V came to 3 bases and at J to 5 bases, leaving 7 bases not matched to a gene. From germline, CDR1 is MDHEN and CDR2 SYDVKM. This CDR3 is 16 amino acids long.